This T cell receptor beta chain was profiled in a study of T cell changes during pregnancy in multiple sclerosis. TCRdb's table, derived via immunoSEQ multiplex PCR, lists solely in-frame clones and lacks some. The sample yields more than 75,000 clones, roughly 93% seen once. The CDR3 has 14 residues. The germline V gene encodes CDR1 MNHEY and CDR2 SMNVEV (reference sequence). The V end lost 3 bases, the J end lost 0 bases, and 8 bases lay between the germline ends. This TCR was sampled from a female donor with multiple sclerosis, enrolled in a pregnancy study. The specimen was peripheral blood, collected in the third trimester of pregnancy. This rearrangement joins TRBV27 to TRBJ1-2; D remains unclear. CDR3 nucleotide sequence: TGTGCCAGCAGTTTCGGGAGTCCTAACTATGGCTACACCTTC. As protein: CASSFGSPNYGYTF.